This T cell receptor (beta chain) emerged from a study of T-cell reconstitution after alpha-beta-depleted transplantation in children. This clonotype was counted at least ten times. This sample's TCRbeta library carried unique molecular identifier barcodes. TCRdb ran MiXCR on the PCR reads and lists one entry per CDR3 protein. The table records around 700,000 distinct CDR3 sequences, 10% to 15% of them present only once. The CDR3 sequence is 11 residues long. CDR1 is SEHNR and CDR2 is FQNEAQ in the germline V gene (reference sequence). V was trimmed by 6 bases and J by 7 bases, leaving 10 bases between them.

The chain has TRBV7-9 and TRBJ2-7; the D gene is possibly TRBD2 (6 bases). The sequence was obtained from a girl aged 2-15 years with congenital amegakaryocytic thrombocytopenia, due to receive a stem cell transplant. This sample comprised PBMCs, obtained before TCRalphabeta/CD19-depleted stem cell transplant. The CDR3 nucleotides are TGTGCCAGCAGTTATGGGGGGGAGCAGTACTTC. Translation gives CASSYGGEQYF.